Given below is one T cell receptor (beta chain) in context. Assay: immunoSEQ multiplex PCR; the TCRdb copy retains only in-frame clones and omits some. The sample records about 210,000 clones, approximately 81% being singletons. The data are from a study of blood T cell repertoires in COVID-19. CDR3 length equals 13 residues. J gave up 4 bases and V 6 bases, and 1 base lay outside the gene matches. The TCR was taken from a woman between 45 and 65 years old with acute COVID-19. Sequences were obtained from PBMCs or T cells enriched from blood (not recorded which). V usage is TRBV12-3 or TRBV12-4 and J usage is TRBJ1-5, with TRBD1 identical over 9 bases. The CDR3 region is CASRTGGNQPQHF. The CDR3 DNA sequence: TGTGCCAGCAGGACAGGGGGTAATCAGCCCCAGCATTTT.